Shown below are 27 T cell receptor beta chains from a single sample sequenced in a study of Tregs in tolerant kidney transplant recipients. Produced via immunoSEQ multiplex PCR; TCRdb's table is partial and in-frame only. The sample contains 85,000 to 95,000 clones, approximately 90% of which appear only once. The sequencing input was CD8+ T cells from blood. The source of these receptors is a human donor in good health.

This chain uses TRBV27 with TRBJ1-5; TRBD1 agrees at 8 bases. Germline-derived CDR1 and CDR2 are MNHEY and SMNVEV (reference sequence). The CDR3 totals 12 residues. With V trimmed by 5 bases and J by 7 bases, 1 base remained unmatched. CDR3 bases: TGTGCCAGCAGTGACAGGGGCCAGCCCCAGCATTTT. It encodes CASSDRGQPQHF.

The V gene is TRBV27, the J gene TRBJ2-1; D call uncertain. CDR1 and CDR2 (germline): MNHEY, SMNVEV (reference sequence). V was clipped by 2 bases and J by 7 bases, with 3 bases between them. This CDR3 is built from 11 residues. CDR3 DNA: TGTGCCAGCAGTTTACGTAATGAGCAGTTCTTC. Translated: CASSLRNEQFF.

The J gene is TRBJ2-7, the V gene TRBV6-5, with 12 positions matching TRBD1. Germline assignment: CDR1 MNHEY and CDR2 SVGAGI. V lost 8 bases and J lost 4; bases outside the gene matches: 6. CDR3 size: 14 residues. CDR3 sequence: CASQGQGASYEQYF. CDR3 sequence (DNA): TGTGCCAGCCAGGGACAGGGGGCATCTTACGAGCAGTACTTC.

This clone has a handful of counts. This sequence joins TRBV27 and TRBJ2-1; either TRBD1 or TRBD2 may fit D (5 bases each). Germline V gene sequence: CDR1 MNHEY, CDR2 SMNVEV (reference sequence). V dropped 5 bases and J dropped 10 bases, with 24 bases sitting between them. The CDR3 contains 16 residues. CDR3 nucleotides: TGTGCCAGCAGTGCCCCGCGAGGGGCTGGCGTCTGGGAGCAGTTCTTC. Translated: CASSAPRGAGVWEQFF.

The V and J genes are TRBV27 and TRBJ2-7; D is possibly TRBD1 (6 bases). There are 14 residues in the CDR3. Deletions cut 5 bases from V and 3 bases from J, with 14 bases between. In germline, CDR1 is MNHEY, CDR2 SMNVEV (reference sequence). The CDR3 nucleotides read TGTGCCAGCAGTCCGTACTTGGACAGCTACGAGCAGTACTTC. Translated: CASSPYLDSYEQYF.

This chain connects TRBV27 to TRBJ2-2; 11 bases agree with TRBD1. Unmatched junction bases numbered 4, after V lost 4 bases and J lost 6 bases. The CDR3 totals 15 residues. Per the germline V gene, CDR1 is MNHEY and CDR2 is SMNVEV (reference sequence). The CDR3 reads CASSSRTGGAGELFF. Written as DNA, the CDR3 is TGTGCCAGCAGTTCCCGGACAGGGGGCGCCGGGGAGCTGTTTTTT.

As regards this clone: Other DNA sequences in this specimen translate into the identical CDR3. The chain joins TRBV6-5 to TRBJ2-7, with 9 bases fitting TRBD1. The CDR3 is 14 residues long. V was clipped by 2 bases and J by 2 bases; unmatched bases: 1. Germline CDR1 and CDR2: MNHEY and SVGAGI. Here the CDR3 DNA reads TGTGCCAGCAGTTACGGACAGGGGACCTACGAGCAGTACTTC. Protein sequence: CASSYGQGTYEQYF.

The chain recombines TRBV9 with TRBJ1-2; possible D gene TRBD1, 5 bases. The CDR3 is made up of 13 amino acids. V was shortened by 4 bases and J by 8 bases, with 15 bases between the two germline ends. Germline loops: CDR1 SGDLS, CDR2 YYNGEE. The CDR3 loop reads CASSSGRAFGYTF. The CDR3 DNA reads TGTGCCAGCAGCTCGGGACGGGCTTTCGGCTACACCTTC.

This chain links TRBV7-6 with TRBJ2-6; D ambiguous. There are 14 residues in the CDR3. Germline V CDR1 and CDR2: SGHVS, FNYEAQ. V was shortened by 3 bases and J by 1 base, with 4 bases between the two germline ends. The CDR3 sequence is CASSFESGANVLTF. The CDR3 DNA is TGTGCCAGCAGCTTCGAATCTGGGGCCAACGTCCTGACTTTC.

The chain joins TRBV27 to TRBJ2-5, with D possibly being TRBD2 (6 bases). CDR3 length equals 14 residues. Trimming cost V 4 bases and J 2 bases, with 11 bases left between them. Germline lookup yields CDR1 MNHEY and CDR2 SMNVEV (reference sequence). This CDR3 is CASSSVGGQETQYF. CDR3 in DNA: TGTGCCAGCAGTTCCGTCGGGGGTCAAGAGACCCAGTACTTC.

Worth noting for this clone: Because it lacks the conserved phenylalanine or tryptophan at the end, this CDR3 is likely a read error. The DNA is omitted, as the CDR3 cannot be located on it reliably, and the CDR3 follows TCRdb's listing. The V and J genes are TRBV7-2 and TRBJ1-2. The CDR3 region is 12 residues in length, termini included. The germline gives CDR1 SGHTA, CDR2 FQGNSA. The CDR3 protein is CASSPLRAQSPH.

This chain joins TRBV15 and TRBJ2-7; D not certain. The CDR3 sequence is 15 residues long. Per the germline V gene, CDR1 is LNHNV and CDR2 is YYDKDF (reference sequence). V gave up 3 bases and J gave up 3 bases, with 15 bases separating them. In nucleotides, the CDR3 is TGTGCCACCAGCAGTCCCTTACGGAGACACTACGAGCAGTACTTC. It codes for CATSSPLRRHYEQYF.

The J gene is TRBJ1-4, the V gene TRBV5-4; maybe TRBD1 (5 bases). The CDR3 contains 13 residues. V lost 2 bases and J 10 bases, leaving 12 bases between the germline ends. The germline V gene has CDR1 SGHNT and CDR2 YYREEE (reference sequence). The DNA of the CDR3 is TGTGCCAGCAGCTTAGCGGAGGGACGAAAACTGTTTTTT. Protein sequence: CASSLAEGRKLFF.

The genes are TRBV6-5 and TRBJ2-7, with 8 bases identical to TRBD1. The germline V gene has CDR1 MNHEY and CDR2 SVGAGI. The J segment lost 4 bases and the V segment lost 2 bases, leaving 7 bases of the junction unmatched. The CDR3 runs to 15 residues. As DNA, the CDR3 is TGTGCCAGCAGTTACCTCGCAGGGGGCAGATACGAGCAGTACTTC. Protein: CASSYLAGGRYEQYF.

The chain couples TRBV5-6 to TRBJ1-5, with TRBD1 as a possible D gene (5 bases). Trimming shortened V by 1 base and J by 5 bases, and 13 bases separated the two germline ends. The CDR3 has 15 amino acids. The germline CDR1 and CDR2 sequences are SGHDT and YYEEEE. CDR3 sequence (DNA): TGTGCCAGCAGCTTGACAGGTACGGGCTATCAGCCCCAGCATTTT. Protein: CASSLTGTGYQPQHF.

The V call is TRBV7-9, the J call TRBJ2-7; TRBD2 matches 11 bases. Trimming at V came to 4 bases and at J to 7 bases, leaving 12 bases not matched to a gene. Germline assignment: CDR1 SEHNR and CDR2 FQNEAQ (reference sequence). The CDR3 is made up of 16 amino acids. The CDR3 coding sequence is TGTGCCAGCAGCTCTCCAGTTAGCGGGAGGGCGGGTGAGCAGTACTTC. This translates into CASSSPVSGRAGEQYF.

The chain carries TRBV5-4 and TRBJ2-1; possible D gene TRBD2, 5 bases. Germline lookup yields CDR1 SGHNT and CDR2 YYREEE (reference sequence). V lost 2 bases and J lost 5, with 8 bases in between. The CDR3 is 13 amino acids. DNA of the CDR3: TGTGCCAGCAGCTTCGGGGTAAACAATGAGCAGTTCTTC. It encodes CASSFGVNNEQFF.

The chain couples TRBV5-6 to TRBJ2-1, with D perhaps matching TRBD2 (5 bases). The ends were cut back, 4 bases at V and 10 bases at J, with 12 bases in the middle. CDR1 is SGHDT, CDR2 YYEEEE, per germline. The CDR3 runs 12 residues. The DNA for the CDR3 is TGTGCCAGCAGCCTGGAGGCGTACGAGCAGTTCTTC. This translates into CASSLEAYEQFF.

This clone was detected once. This rearrangement joins TRBV10-1 to TRBJ1-2; possible D gene TRBD1, 6 bases. Germline-derived CDR1 and CDR2 are WNHNN and SYGVQD (reference sequence). The CDR3 contains 15 residues. With 3 bases removed from V and 5 bases from J, the gap between germline ends came to 16 bases. The CDR3 loop is CASSDTAGEIYGYTF. The CDR3 DNA sequence: TGCGCCAGCAGTGACACGGCAGGGGAGATTTATGGCTACACCTTC.

The chain is built from TRBV12-5 and TRBJ1-1; no reliable D call. Between the trimmed V and J ends, which lost 1 base and 4 bases, there was a span of 13 bases. This CDR3 spans 15 amino acids. CDR1 is LGHNT, CDR2 FRNRAP, per germline. CDR3 in amino acids: CASGLAGPGGTEAFF. The CDR3 nucleotides are TGTGCTAGTGGTTTGGCCGGGCCGGGCGGCACTGAAGCTTTCTTT.

This chain links TRBV27 with TRBJ2-7; TRBD1 matches 9 bases. V lost 7 bases and J lost 5; bases outside the gene matches: 6. Germline CDR1 and CDR2: MNHEY and SMNVEV (reference sequence). The CDR3 totals 13 residues. CDR3 in amino acids: CASKGQGLNEQYF. The CDR3 DNA is TGTGCCAGCAAGGGACAGGGTCTCAACGAGCAGTACTTC.

This chain joins TRBV30 and TRBJ1-1; D is ambiguous. V lost 4 bases and J lost 4, with 19 bases in between. Germline V gives CDR1 GTSNPN, CDR2 SVGIG (reference sequence). The CDR3 is 15 residues long. CDR3 in DNA: TGTGCCTGGATGCCGAGACTTTACCCTCGCACTGAAGCTTTCTTT. As protein: CAWMPRLYPRTEAFF. Full variable domain (rest looked up from reference TRBV30 and TRBJ1-1): SQTIHQWPATLVQPVGSPLSLECTVEGTSNPNLYWYRQAAGRGLQLLFYSVGIGQISSEVPQNLSASRPQDRQFILSSKKLLLSDSGFYLCAWMPRLYPRTEAFFGQGTRLTVV.

This clone was recorded a few times. V usage is TRBV11-2 and J usage is TRBJ1-1; D ambiguous. CDR3 length: 13 residues. The V gene's germline CDR1 is SGHAT and CDR2 FQNNGV. V lost 1 base to trimming and J lost 5 bases, with 8 bases between them. The CDR3: CASSLGGWTEAFF. As DNA, the CDR3 is TGTGCCAGCAGCTTAGGGGGATGGACTGAAGCTTTCTTT.

This chain uses TRBV6-6 with TRBJ1-6; D call uncertain. Germline loops: CDR1 MNHNY, CDR2 SVGAGI (reference sequence). This CDR3 is 13 amino acids long. V was pared by 0 bases and J by 8 bases, with 5 bases between. CDR3 residues: CASSYSGDSPLHF. In nucleotides, the CDR3 is TGTGCCAGCAGTTACTCCGGGGATTCACCCCTCCACTTT.

The rearrangement links TRBV6-7 to TRBJ1-5; 10 positions match TRBD1. TRBV6-7 is marked as an open reading frame, function uncertain. The CDR3 extends over 16 amino acids. Trimming cost V 2 bases and J 5 bases; bases outside gene matches: 6. As DNA, the CDR3 is TGTGCCAGCAGTTACCCCGGGACAGGGGACTATCAGCCCCAGCATTTT. This sequence encodes CASSYPGTGDYQPQHF.

J is TRBJ2-5 and V is TRBV18; D gene uncertain. Germline loops: CDR1 KGHSH, CDR2 LQKENI. The V gene lost 4 bases and the J gene lost 1 base, with 13 bases spanning the gap. This CDR3 comprises 15 residues. The CDR3 nucleotides are TGTGCCAGCTCACTGTATCCAGGCTCCCAAGAGACCCAGTACTTC. Translated: CASSLYPGSQETQYF. The whole variable domain, filled in from reference TRBV18 and TRBJ2-5, reads NAGVMQNPRHLVRRRGQEARLRCSPMKGHSHVYWYRQLPEEGLKFMVYLQKENIIDESGMPKERFSAEFPKEGPSILRIQQVVRGDSAAYFCASSLYPGSQETQYFGPGTRLLVL.

This chain connects TRBV4-1 to TRBJ1-5; D is uncertain. The CDR3 contains 13 residues. CDR1 is MGHRA and CDR2 is YSYEKL in the germline V gene. V shed 5 bases and J shed 0 bases, with 5 bases lying between them. Here the CDR3 reads CASSRNSNQPQHF. The CDR3 DNA reads as TGCGCCAGCAGCAGAAATAGCAATCAGCCCCAGCATTTT.